One and the same sample provided the 5 T cell receptor beta chains below, sequenced in a study of cytomegalovirus exposure and HLA in healthy donors. In the PCR, 60 Vbeta and 13 Jbeta primers were used. Profiling relied on immunoSEQ multiplex PCR, and the TCRdb table lists in-frame clones only, not all of them. This sample yields around 200,000 clones, of which roughly four fifths are seen a single time; roughly 1.5% belongs to the top ten. Source material: PBMCs. The receptor source for this set is a man in his fifties or sixties in good health and CMV-seronegative.

This clone has only a few counts. This sequence joins TRBV5-1 and TRBJ2-1; weak D call: TRBD2 (5 bases). Germline assignment: CDR1 SGHRS and CDR2 YFSETQ. Between the trimmed V and J ends, which lost 0 bases and 8 bases, there was a span of 15 bases. This CDR3 is 15 amino acids long. The CDR3 bases are TGCGCCAGCAGCTTGGAATGGGCCCGGGGTTATGAGCAGTTCTTC. Encoded protein: CASSLEWARGYEQFF.

This chain uses TRBV7-2 with TRBJ1-2, with TRBD1 matching 8 bases. CDR3 length: 15 residues. Germline V gene lookup returns CDR1 SGHTA and CDR2 FQGNSA. J gave up 8 bases and V 0 bases, and 8 bases lay outside the gene matches. In DNA form, the CDR3 reads TGTGCCAGCAGCTTAGCGGGCAGGGGGCAACAAGGCTACACCTTC. It codes for CASSLAGRGQQGYTF.

The genes are TRBV7-2 and TRBJ1-1; unclear D gene. V gave up 3 bases and J gave up 4 bases, with 15 bases separating them. CDR1 is SGHTA, CDR2 FQGNSA, per germline. The CDR3 consists of 15 residues. The CDR3 protein is CASSFRAGGGTEAFF. CDR3 bases: TGTGCCAGCAGCTTCCGGGCGGGTGGCGGCACTGAAGCTTTCTTT.

The gene calls are TRBV9 and TRBJ2-2; TRBD2 matches at 10 bases. V was clipped by 7 bases and J by 2 bases; unmatched bases: 11. The germline gives CDR1 SGDLS, CDR2 YYNGEE. The CDR3 has 17 amino acids. CDR3 DNA sequence: TGTGCCAGCGCCGGGGCTAGCGGGAGTTTTAACACCGGGGAGCTGTTTTTT. Its translation: CASAGASGSFNTGELFF.

The rearrangement joins TRBV9 to TRBJ1-3; 7 positions match TRBD1. Germline V gene data show CDR1 as SGDLS and CDR2 as YYNGEE. V lost 0 bases, J lost 0 bases, and 6 bases stayed unmatched. The CDR3 covers 17 residues. Here the CDR3 reads CASSVGGTDSSGNTIYF. The CDR3 DNA reads as TGTGCCAGCAGCGTAGGGGGGACAGACAGCTCTGGAAACACCATATATTTT.